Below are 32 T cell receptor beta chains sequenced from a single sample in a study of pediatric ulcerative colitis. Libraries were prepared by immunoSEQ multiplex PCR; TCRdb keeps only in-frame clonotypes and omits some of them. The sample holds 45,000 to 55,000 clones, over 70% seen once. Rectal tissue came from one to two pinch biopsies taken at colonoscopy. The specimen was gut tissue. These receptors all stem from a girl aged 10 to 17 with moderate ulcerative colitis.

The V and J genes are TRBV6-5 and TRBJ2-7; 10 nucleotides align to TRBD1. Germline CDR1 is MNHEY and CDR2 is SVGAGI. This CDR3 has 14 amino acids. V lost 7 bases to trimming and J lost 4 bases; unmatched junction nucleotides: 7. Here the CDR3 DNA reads TGTGCCAGCACCCGGACAGGGGGTGAGTACGAGCAGTACTTC. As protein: CASTRTGGEYEQYF.

The CDR3, as DNA: TGTGCCAGCAGATTAAGCGGGAGCCTGTACGAGCAGTACTTC. As protein: CASRLSGSLYEQYF. The chain uses TRBV28 and TRBJ2-7, with TRBD2 matching over 8 bases. The V gene end was trimmed by 6 bases and the J gene end by 4 bases; junction bases not matched to a gene: 8. Germline V gene lookup returns CDR1 MDHEN and CDR2 SYDVKM. This CDR3 is built from 14 residues.

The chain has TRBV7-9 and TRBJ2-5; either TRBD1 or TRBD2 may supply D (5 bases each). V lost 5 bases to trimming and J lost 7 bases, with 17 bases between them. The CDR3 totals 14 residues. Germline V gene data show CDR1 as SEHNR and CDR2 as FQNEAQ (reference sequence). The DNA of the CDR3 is TGTGCCAGCAGCCAGGTCGGGCAGGGAGTGACCCAGTACTTC. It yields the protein CASSQVGQGVTQYF.

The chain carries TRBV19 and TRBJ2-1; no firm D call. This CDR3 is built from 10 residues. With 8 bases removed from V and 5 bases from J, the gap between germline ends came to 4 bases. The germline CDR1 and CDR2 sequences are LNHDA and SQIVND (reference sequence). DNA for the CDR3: TGTGCCAGTGGTGACAATGAGCAGTTCTTC. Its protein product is CASGDNEQFF.

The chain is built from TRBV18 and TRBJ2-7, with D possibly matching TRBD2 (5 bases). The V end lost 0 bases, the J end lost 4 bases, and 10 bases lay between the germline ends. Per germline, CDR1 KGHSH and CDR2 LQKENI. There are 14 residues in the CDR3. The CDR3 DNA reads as TGTGCCAGCTCACCACCGGGAGCGGCATACGAGCAGTACTTC. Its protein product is CASSPPGAAYEQYF.

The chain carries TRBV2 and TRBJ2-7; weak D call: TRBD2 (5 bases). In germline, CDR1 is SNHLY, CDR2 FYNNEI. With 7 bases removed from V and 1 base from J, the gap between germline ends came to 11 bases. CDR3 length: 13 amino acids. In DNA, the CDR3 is TGTGCCAGCAAGAGGGAGCTATCCTACGAGCAGTACTTC. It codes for CASKRELSYEQYF.

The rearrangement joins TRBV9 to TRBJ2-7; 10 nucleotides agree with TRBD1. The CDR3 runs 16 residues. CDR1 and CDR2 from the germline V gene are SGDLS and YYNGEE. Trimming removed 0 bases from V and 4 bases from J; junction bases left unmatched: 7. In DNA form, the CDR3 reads TGTGCCAGCAGCGTAGGGGGAGGGACAGGGGAGTACGAGCAGTACTTC. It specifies CASSVGGGTGEYEQYF.

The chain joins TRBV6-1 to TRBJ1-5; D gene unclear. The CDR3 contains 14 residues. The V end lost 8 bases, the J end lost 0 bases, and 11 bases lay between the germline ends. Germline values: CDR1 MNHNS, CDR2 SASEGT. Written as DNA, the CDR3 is TGTGCCAGCCGATGGCTCTATAGCAATCAGCCCCAGCATTTT. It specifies CASRWLYSNQPQHF.

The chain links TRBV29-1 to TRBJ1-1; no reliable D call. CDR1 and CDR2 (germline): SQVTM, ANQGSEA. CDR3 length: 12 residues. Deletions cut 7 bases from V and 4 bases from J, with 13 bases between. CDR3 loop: CSGRLASTEAFF. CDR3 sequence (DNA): TGCAGCGGTAGACTGGCGAGCACTGAAGCTTTCTTT.

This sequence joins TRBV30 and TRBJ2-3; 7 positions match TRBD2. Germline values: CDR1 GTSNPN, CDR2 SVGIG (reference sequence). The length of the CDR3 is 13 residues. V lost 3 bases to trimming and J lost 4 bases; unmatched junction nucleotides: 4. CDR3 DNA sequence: TGTGCCTGGAGGGATCTAGCGGCAGATACGCAGTATTTT. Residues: CAWRDLAADTQYF.

CDR3 amino acids: CASSLDRGERYGYTF. CDR3 DNA: TGTGCCAGCAGTCTGGACAGGGGGGAGAGATATGGCTACACCTTC. The chain couples TRBV7-2 to TRBJ1-2, with 10 bases that match TRBD1. This CDR3 spans 15 amino acids. J lost 5 bases, V lost 6 bases, and 9 bases had no gene match. The V gene's germline CDR1 is SGHTA and CDR2 FQGNSA.

The CDR3 is CASSSGLAYTDTQYF. CDR3 in DNA: TGTGCCAGCAGTTCCGGACTAGCCTACACAGATACGCAGTATTTT. The rearrangement links TRBV2 to TRBJ2-3; 8 bases align to TRBD2. This CDR3 spans 15 amino acids. Germline CDR1 reads SNHLY; CDR2 reads FYNNEI. V shed 5 bases, J shed 2 bases, and the junction held 6 bases outside the gene matches.

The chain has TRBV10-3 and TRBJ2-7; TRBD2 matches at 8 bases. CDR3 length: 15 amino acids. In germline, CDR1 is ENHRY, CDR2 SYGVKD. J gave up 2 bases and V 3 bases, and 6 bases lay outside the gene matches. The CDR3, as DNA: TGTGCCATCAGTGATCCAGCGGGAGCGACCTACGAGCAGTACTTC. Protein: CAISDPAGATYEQYF.

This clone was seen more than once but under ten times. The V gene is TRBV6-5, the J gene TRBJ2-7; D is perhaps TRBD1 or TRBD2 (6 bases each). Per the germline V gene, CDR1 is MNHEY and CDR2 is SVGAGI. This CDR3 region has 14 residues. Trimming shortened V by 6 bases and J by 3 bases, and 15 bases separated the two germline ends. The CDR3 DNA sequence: TGTGCCAGCAGGGGGGGCGGGACAAACTACGAGCAGTACTTC. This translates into CASRGGGTNYEQYF.

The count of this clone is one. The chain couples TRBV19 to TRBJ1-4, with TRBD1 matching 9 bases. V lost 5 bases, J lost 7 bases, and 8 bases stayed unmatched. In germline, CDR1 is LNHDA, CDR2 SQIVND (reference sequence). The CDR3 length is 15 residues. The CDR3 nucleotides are TGTGCCAGTAGTCAAGGGACAGGGAGAGGTGAAAAACTGTTTTTT. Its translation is CASSQGTGRGEKLFF.

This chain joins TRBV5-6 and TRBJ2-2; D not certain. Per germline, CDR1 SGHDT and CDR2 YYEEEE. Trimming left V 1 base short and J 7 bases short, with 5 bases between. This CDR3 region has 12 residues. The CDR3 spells CASSLWDGELFF. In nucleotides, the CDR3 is TGTGCCAGCAGCTTGTGGGACGGGGAGCTGTTTTTT.

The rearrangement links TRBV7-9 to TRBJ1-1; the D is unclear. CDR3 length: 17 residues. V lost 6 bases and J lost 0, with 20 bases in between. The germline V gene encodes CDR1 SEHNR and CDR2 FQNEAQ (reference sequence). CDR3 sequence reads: CASSPTPGVGVNTEAFF. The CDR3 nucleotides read TGTGCCAGCAGTCCGACCCCCGGGGTCGGAGTGAACACTGAAGCTTTCTTT.

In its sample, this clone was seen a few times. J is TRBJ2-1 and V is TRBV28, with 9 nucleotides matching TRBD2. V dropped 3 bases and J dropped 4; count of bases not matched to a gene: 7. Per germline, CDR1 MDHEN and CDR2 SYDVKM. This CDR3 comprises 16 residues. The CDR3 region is CASSFEREDKYNEQFF. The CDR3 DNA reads TGTGCCAGCAGTTTCGAGCGGGAGGATAAATACAATGAGCAGTTCTTC.

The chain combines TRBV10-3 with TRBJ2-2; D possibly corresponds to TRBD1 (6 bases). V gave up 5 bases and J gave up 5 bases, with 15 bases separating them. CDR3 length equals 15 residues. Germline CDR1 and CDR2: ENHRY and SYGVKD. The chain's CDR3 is CAISTQGFGTGELFF. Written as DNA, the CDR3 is TGTGCCATCAGTACACAGGGTTTCGGGACCGGGGAGCTGTTTTTT.

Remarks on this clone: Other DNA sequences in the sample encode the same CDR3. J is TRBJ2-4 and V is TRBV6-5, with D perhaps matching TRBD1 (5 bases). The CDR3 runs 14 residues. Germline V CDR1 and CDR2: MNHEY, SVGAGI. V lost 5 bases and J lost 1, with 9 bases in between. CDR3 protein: CASSRDSAKNIQYF. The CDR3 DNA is TGTGCCAGCAGTCGCGACAGCGCCAAAAACATTCAGTACTTC.

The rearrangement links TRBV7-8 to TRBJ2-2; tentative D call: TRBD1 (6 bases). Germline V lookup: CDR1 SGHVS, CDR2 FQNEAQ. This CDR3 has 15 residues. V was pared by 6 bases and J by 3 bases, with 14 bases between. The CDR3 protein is CASSLQGLDTGELFF. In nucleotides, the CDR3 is TGTGCCAGCAGTCTACAGGGCTTGGACACCGGGGAGCTGTTTTTT.

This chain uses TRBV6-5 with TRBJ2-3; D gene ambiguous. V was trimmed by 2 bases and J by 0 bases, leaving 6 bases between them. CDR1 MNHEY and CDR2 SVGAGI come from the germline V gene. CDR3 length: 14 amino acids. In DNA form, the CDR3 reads TGTGCCAGCAGTTACCTGGACAGCACAGATACGCAGTATTTT. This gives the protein CASSYLDSTDTQYF.

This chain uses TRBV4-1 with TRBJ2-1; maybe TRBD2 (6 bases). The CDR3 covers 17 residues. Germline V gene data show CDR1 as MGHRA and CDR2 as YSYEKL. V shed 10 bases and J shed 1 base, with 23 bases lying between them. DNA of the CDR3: TGCGCCACCTCCCGCCTAAGAGCGGGTCTTTCCTACAATGAGCAGTTCTTC. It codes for CATSRLRAGLSYNEQFF.

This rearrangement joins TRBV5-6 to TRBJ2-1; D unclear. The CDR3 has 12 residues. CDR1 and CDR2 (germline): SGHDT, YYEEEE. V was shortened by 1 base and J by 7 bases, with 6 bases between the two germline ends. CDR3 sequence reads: CASSLLGNEQFF. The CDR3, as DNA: TGTGCCAGCAGCTTGTTAGGGAATGAGCAGTTCTTC.

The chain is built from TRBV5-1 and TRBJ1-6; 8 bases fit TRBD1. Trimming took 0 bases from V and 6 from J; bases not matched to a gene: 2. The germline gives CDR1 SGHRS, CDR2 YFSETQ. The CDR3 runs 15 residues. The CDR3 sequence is CASSLGDRSNSPLHF. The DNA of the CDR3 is TGCGCCAGCAGCTTGGGGGACAGGAGTAATTCACCCCTCCACTTT.

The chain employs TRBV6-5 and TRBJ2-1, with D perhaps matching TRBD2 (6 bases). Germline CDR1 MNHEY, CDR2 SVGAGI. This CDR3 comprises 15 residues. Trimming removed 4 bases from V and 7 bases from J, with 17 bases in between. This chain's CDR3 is CASSFAAGIENEQFF. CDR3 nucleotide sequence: TGTGCCAGCAGTTTCGCGGCGGGGATAGAGAATGAGCAGTTCTTC.

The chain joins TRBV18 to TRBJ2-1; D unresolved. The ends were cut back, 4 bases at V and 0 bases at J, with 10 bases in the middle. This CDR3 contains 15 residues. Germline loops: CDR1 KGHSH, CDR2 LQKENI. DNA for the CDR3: TGTGCCAGCTCACAAAGCTTCAGCTCCTACAATGAGCAGTTCTTC. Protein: CASSQSFSSYNEQFF.

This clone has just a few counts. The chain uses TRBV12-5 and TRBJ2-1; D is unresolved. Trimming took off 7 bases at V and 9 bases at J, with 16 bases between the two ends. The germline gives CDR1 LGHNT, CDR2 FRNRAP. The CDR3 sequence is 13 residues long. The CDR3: CASAGQQSGEQFF. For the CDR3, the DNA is TGTGCTAGTGCTGGGCAGCAATCCGGTGAGCAGTTCTTC.

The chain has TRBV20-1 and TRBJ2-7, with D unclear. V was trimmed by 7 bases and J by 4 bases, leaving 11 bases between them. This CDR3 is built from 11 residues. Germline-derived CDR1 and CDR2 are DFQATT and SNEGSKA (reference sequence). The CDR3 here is CSVRIIYEQYF. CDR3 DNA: TGCAGTGTCCGCATTATTTACGAGCAGTACTTC.

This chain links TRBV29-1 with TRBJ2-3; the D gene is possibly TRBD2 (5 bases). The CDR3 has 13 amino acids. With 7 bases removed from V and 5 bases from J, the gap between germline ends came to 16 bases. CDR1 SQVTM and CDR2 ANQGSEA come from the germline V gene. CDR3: CSGCLGGGDTQYF. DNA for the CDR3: TGCAGCGGGTGTCTAGGTGGAGGAGATACGCAGTATTTT.

The CDR3, as DNA: TGTGCCAGCAGTTACGAGCTCAGGGGGAATGAGCAGTTCTTC. Protein: CASSYELRGNEQFF. The rearrangement uses TRBV6-5 and TRBJ2-1; TRBD1 matches 7 bases. V dropped 2 bases and J dropped 7; count of bases not matched to a gene: 5. Looked up from germline, CDR1 is MNHEY and CDR2 is SVGAGI. CDR3 size: 14 residues.

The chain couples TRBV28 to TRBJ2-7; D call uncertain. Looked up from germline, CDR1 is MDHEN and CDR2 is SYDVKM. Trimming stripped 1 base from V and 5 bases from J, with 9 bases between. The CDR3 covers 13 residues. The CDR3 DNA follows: TGTGCCAGCAGTTTATTCGGCAGGAACGAGCAGTACTTC. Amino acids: CASSLFGRNEQYF.